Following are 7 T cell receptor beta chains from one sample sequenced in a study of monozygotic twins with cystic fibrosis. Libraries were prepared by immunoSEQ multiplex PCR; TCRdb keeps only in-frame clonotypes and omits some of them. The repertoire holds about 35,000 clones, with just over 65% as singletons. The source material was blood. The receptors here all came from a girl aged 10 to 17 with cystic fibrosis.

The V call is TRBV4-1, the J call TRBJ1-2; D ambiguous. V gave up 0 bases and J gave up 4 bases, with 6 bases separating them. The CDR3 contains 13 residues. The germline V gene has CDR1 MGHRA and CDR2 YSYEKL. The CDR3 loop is CASSQDFGYGYTF. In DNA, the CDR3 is TGCGCCAGCAGCCAAGATTTCGGCTATGGCTACACCTTC.

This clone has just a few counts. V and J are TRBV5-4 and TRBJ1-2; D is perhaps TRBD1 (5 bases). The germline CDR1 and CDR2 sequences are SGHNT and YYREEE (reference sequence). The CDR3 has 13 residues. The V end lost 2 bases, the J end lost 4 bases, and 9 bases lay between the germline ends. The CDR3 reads CASSFWGTYGYTF. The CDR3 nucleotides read TGTGCCAGCAGCTTTTGGGGGACCTATGGCTACACCTTC. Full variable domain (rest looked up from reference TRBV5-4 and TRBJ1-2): ETGVTQSPTHLIKTRGQQVTLRCSSQSGHNTVSWYQQALGQGPQFIFQYYREEENGRGNFPPRFSGLQFPNYSSELNVNALELDDSALYLCASSFWGTYGYTFGSGTRLTVV.

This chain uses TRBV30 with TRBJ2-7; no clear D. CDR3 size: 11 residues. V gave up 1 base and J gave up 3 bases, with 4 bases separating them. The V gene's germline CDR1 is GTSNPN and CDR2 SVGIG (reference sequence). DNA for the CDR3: TGTGCCTGGAGTGCTTACTACGAGCAGTACTTC. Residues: CAWSAYYEQYF.

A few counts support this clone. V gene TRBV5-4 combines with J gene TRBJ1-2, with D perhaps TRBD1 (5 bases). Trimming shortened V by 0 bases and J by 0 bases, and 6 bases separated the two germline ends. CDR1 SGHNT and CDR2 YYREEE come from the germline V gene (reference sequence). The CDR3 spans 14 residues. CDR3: CASSLDRPNYGYTF. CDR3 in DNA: TGTGCCAGCAGCTTGGACAGGCCTAACTATGGCTACACCTTC.

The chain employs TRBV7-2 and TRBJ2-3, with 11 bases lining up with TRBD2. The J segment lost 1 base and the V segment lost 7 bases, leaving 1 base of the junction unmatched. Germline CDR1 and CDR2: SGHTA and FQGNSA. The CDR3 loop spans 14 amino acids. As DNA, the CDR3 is TGTGCCAGCACACTAGCGGGAGGCACAGATACGCAGTATTTT. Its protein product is CASTLAGGTDTQYF.

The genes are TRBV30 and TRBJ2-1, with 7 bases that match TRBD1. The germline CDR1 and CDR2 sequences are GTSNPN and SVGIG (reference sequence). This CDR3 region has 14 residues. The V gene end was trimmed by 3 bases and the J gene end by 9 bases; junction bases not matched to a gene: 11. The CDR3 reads CAWRARGLHGEQFF. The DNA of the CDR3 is TGTGCCTGGAGGGCCAGGGGGTTACACGGTGAGCAGTTCTTC.

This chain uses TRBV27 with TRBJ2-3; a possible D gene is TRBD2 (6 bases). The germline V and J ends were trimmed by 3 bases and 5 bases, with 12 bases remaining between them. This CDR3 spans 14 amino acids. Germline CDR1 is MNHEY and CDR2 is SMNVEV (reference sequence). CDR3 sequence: CASSLSPGEDTQYF. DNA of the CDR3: TGTGCCAGCAGTTTGTCCCCGGGGGAAGATACGCAGTATTTT.